This TCR beta chain emerged from a study of T cell changes during pregnancy in multiple sclerosis. Repertoires were generated with immunoSEQ multiplex PCR, while TCRdb's copy carries only in-frame clones and drops some. Here the sample spans tens of thousands of clones, approximately 90% being singletons. V gave up 6 bases and J gave up 0 bases; unmatched junction bases: 4. The CDR3 has 14 residues. The germline gives CDR1 MNHNY, CDR2 SVGAGI (reference sequence). Source: CD4+ T cells from peripheral blood mononuclear cells, taken in the first trimester of pregnancy. The sequence derives from a female donor with multiple sclerosis, enrolled in a pregnancy study. The chain employs TRBV6-6 and TRBJ2-7; 8 bases match TRBD1. DNA of the CDR3: TGTGCCAGCAGACAGGGGGTGAACTCCTACGAGCAGTACTTC. It translates to CASRQGVNSYEQYF.